This T cell receptor beta chain is from a study of long-term antiretroviral therapy in people with HIV. Germline assignment: CDR1 PRHDT and CDR2 FYEKMQ (reference sequence). The CDR3 is made up of 18 amino acids. V lost 6 bases to trimming and J lost 2 bases; unmatched junction nucleotides: 15. An immunoSEQ assay, version v3.0, was performed at survey level. Sequencing was intended to reach about 40,000-55,000 T-cell genomes per sample. Here immunoSEQ multiplex PCR was the method, and the copy in TCRdb shows in-frame clones only, minus some. The repertoire consists of 25,000 to 30,000 clones, with about nine tenths occurring once and the leading ten covering approximately 3.9%.

The chain carries TRBV13 and TRBJ1-2; 10 bases are shared with TRBD1. The receptor was derived from a young man with HIV. The starting material was unsorted PBMCs, obtained 3.1 years after starting antiretroviral therapy. The CDR3 coding sequence is TGTGCCAGCAGTTCCCTCCGGGACAGGGGCTCGGCGAACTATGGCTACACCTTC. Protein: CASSSLRDRGSANYGYTF.